These 12 T cell receptor beta chains were all obtained from the same sample, sequenced in a study of regulatory T cells in long-lasting Graves disease. Arm-PCR with iRepertoire HTBI primers amplified the CDR3 regions for these TCR beta libraries. TCRdb reprocessed the multiplex PCR reads via MiXCR and lists one record per CDR3 protein. The sample records a few hundred thousand distinct CDR3 sequences, approximately 23% being singletons. As for time point: persistent/refractory GD, antithyroid drugs over 5 years with positive TRAb. Extracted PBMC RNA gave rise to the TCR library. The sample consisted of peripheral blood mononuclear cells (PBMCs), taken when the disease was refractory, from a patient treated with antithyroid drugs. Source of these receptors: a woman aged 40 to 50 with Graves disease.

The chain joins TRBV24-1 to TRBJ2-1, with 10 bases aligning to TRBD1. The ends lost 3 bases at V and 2 bases at J; junction bases unmatched: 6. CDR1 is KGHDR and CDR2 is SFDVKD in the germline V gene. This CDR3 spans 17 amino acids. The CDR3 loop reads CATSDGVGTGAYNEQFF. CDR3 DNA sequence: TGTGCCACCAGTGATGGGGTGGGGACAGGGGCCTACAATGAGCAGTTCTTC.

This clonotype appeared a few times. DNA of the CDR3: TGTGCCAGTAGTACGGGTCTACTAGCGGGGATCTACGAGCAGTACTTC. It translates to CASSTGLLAGIYEQYF. The rearrangement links TRBV19 to TRBJ2-7, with 10 bases aligning to TRBD2. CDR3 size: 16 residues. Germline CDR1 is LNHDA and CDR2 is SQIVND (reference sequence). Trimming removed 4 bases from V and 3 bases from J; junction bases left unmatched: 9.

This clonotype was recorded at least ten times. The genes are TRBV5-1 and TRBJ1-2; 10 bases line up with TRBD1. V was clipped by 4 bases and J by 3 bases; unmatched bases: 6. The CDR3 extends over 15 amino acids. Germline CDR1 is SGHRS and CDR2 is YFSETQ. CDR3 protein: CASSTGTGDYYGYTF. For the CDR3, the DNA is TGCGCCAGCAGCACGGGGACAGGGGATTACTATGGCTACACCTTC.

This clonotype was seen more than once but under ten times. The chain employs TRBV6-1 and TRBJ2-7; 8 bases align to TRBD2. V dropped 8 bases and J dropped 5; count of bases not matched to a gene: 8. This CDR3 region has 13 residues. Germline CDR1 and CDR2: MNHNS and SASEGT. CDR3 residues: CASVPGGGNEQYF. As DNA, the CDR3 is TGTGCCAGCGTACCGGGGGGGGGGAACGAGCAGTACTTC.

The chain employs TRBV10-2 and TRBJ2-7; D is possibly TRBD1 (6 bases). The CDR3 length is 14 residues. Germline CDR1 reads WSHSY; CDR2 reads SAAADI. Trimming took off 2 bases at V and 0 bases at J, with 8 bases between the two ends. The CDR3, as DNA: TGCGCCAGCAGTGAGGCAGGGGACTCCTACGAGCAGTACTTC. Its protein product is CASSEAGDSYEQYF.

V is TRBV27 and J is TRBJ1-1, with no clear D. V was pared by 4 bases and J by 5 bases, with 14 bases between. Germline CDR1 MNHEY, CDR2 SMNVEV (reference sequence). The CDR3 extends over 14 amino acids. CDR3 sequence: CASSSQNRGTEAFF. In nucleotides, the CDR3 is TGTGCCAGCAGTTCCCAGAACAGAGGGACTGAAGCTTTCTTT.

This clonotype was recorded a few times. A much larger clone differs by one base, so this may be a read error. The genes are TRBV6-5 and TRBJ2-7, with D unclear. The CDR3 loop spans 13 amino acids. V was cut by 3 bases and J by 0 bases, with 6 bases left in between. Germline lookup yields CDR1 MNHEY and CDR2 SVGAGI. The CDR3 sequence: CASSYQVSYEQYF. CDR3 sequence (DNA): TGTGCCAGCAGTTATCAGGTCTCCTACGAGCAGTACTTC.

The rearrangement uses TRBV19 and TRBJ1-2; D uncertain. The CDR3 length is 10 residues. The germline V gene encodes CDR1 LNHDA and CDR2 SQIVND (reference sequence). CDR3 nucleotide sequence: TGTGGAGCCGCTCGGGCCGGCTACACCTTC. It is translated as CGAARAGYTF.

Points on this clonotype: A clone one base away is much larger, so this may be a read error. The V gene is TRBV15, the J gene TRBJ2-5, with TRBD1 matching 9 bases. Losses at the gene ends were 4 bases for V and 5 bases for J; bases not matched to a gene: 5. Germline loops: CDR1 LNHNV, CDR2 YYDKDF (reference sequence). There are 14 residues in the CDR3. CDR3 in DNA: TGTGCCACCAGCACCGGACAGGGGTGGGAGACCCAGTACTTC. It is translated as CATSTGQGWETQYF.

This clonotype was counted a few times. The genes are TRBV5-1 and TRBJ1-1; maybe TRBD1 (6 bases). The CDR3 is made up of 15 amino acids. Trimming took 1 base from V and 0 from J, leaving 10 bases between them. Germline assignment: CDR1 SGHRS and CDR2 YFSETQ. The CDR3 coding sequence is TGCGCCAGCAGCTTGTCCCAGGGGATGAACACTGAAGCTTTCTTT. This encodes CASSLSQGMNTEAFF.

As regards this clonotype: Since a much larger clone is just one base distant, this may be a read error. Because the CDR3 is missing its conserved closing phenylalanine or tryptophan, this is likely a read error. The chain carries TRBV27 and TRBJ2-5; 11 nucleotides align to TRBD2. The CDR3 length is 15 residues. CDR1 MNHEY and CDR2 SMNVEV come from the germline V gene (reference sequence). The CDR3 coding sequence is TGTGTCAGCAGTGTAGGGACTAGCGGACGGGAGACCCAGTACCTC. It translates to CVSSVGTSGRETQYL.

The sample holds a few counts of this clonotype. The chain employs TRBV10-1 and TRBJ2-3; 13 nucleotides match TRBD2. CDR1 is WNHNN and CDR2 is SYGVQD in the germline V gene (reference sequence). The V and J ends lost 7 bases and 9 bases, in that order; junction bases with no gene match: 13. The CDR3 runs 16 residues. The CDR3 region is CASTYGTSGEGGTQYF. DNA for the CDR3: TGCGCCAGCACGTACGGGACTAGCGGGGAGGGAGGGACGCAGTATTTT.